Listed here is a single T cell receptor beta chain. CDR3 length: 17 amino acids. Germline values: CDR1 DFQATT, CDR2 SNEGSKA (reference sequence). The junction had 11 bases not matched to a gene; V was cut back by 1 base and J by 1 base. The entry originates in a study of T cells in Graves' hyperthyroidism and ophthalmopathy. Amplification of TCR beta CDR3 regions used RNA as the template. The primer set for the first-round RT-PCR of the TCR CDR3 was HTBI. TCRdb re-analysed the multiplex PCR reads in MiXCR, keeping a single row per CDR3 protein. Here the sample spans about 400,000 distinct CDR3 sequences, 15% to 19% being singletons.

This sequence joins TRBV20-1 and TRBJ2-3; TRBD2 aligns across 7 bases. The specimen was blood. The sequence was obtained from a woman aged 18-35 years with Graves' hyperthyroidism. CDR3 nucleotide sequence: TGCAGTGCTAGAGTGGTGGGGGGGGGGGTCGGCACAGATACGCAGTATTTT. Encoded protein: CSARVVGGGVGTDTQYF.